This T cell receptor (beta chain) was captured in a study of T cells in Graves' hyperthyroidism and ophthalmopathy. Turning to the study itself: Peripheral blood collection took place at initial diagnosis, before any treatment. Findings and caveats of the study: Ophthalmopathy prediction by the model preceded onset by a median roughly 6 months.

The CDR3 covers 14 residues. Germline V lookup: CDR1 LNHDA, CDR2 SQIVND (reference sequence). Trimming removed 6 bases from V and 7 bases from J; junction bases left unmatched: 8. Amplification targeted TCR beta CDR3 regions from RNA transcripts. The TCR CDR3 first-round RT-PCR relied on the HTBI primer set. TCRdb redid the calling of the multiplex PCR reads with MiXCR, one entry per CDR3 protein. This repertoire shows under 350,000 distinct CDR3 sequences, about a sixth found once; its top ten account for over 50%. This clonotype was seen a single time. Its antigen is unknown. Exclusions: uncontrolled infection, other autoimmune disease, pregnancy, lactation.

The J gene is TRBJ1-4, the V gene TRBV19; 7 nucleotides agree with TRBD1. The sequenced sample was blood. This clonotype was obtained from a woman aged 55-70 years with Graves' ophthalmopathy. CDR3 coding DNA: TGTGCCAGTAGACCGGTACAGGGGTCTGAAAAACTGTTTTTT. It encodes CASRPVQGSEKLFF.